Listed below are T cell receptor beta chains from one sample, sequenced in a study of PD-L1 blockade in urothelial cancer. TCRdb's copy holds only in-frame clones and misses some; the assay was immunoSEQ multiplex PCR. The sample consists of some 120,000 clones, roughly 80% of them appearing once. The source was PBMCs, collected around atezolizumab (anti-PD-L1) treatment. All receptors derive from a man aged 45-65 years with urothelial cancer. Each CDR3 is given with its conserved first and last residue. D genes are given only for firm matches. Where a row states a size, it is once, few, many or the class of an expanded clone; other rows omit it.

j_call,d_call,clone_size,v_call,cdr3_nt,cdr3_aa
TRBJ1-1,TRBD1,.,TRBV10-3,TGTGCCATCAGTGGCGGGACAGGCCTGAACACTGAAGCTTTCTTT,CAISGGTGLNTEAFF
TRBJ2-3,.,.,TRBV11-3,TGTGCCAGCAGCTTAGAAGGGGCTGTCGCAGATACGCAGTATTTT,CASSLEGAVADTQYF
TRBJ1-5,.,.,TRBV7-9,TGTGCCAGCAGCCCCAGTCCCGGGGGCAATCAGCCCCAGCATTTT,CASSPSPGGNQPQHF
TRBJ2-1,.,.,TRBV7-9,TGTGCCAGCAGCTTAGAATTTAGCCCTGAGCAGTTCTTC,CASSLEFSPEQFF
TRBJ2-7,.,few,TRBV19,TGTGCCAGTAGCGTGACAGCTTCAGTCGAGCAGTACTTC,CASSVTASVEQYF
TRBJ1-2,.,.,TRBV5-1,TGCGCCAGCAGCTTGGAACAGGGAGATGGCTACACCTTC,CASSLEQGDGYTF
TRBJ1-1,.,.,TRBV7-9,TGTGCCAGCAGCTTAACAGGGATTATGTCTGAAGCTTTCTTT,CASSLTGIMSEAFF
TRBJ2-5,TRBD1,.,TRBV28,TGTGCCAGCGGCAGGGGGCAGGAGACCCAGTACTTC,CASGRGQETQYF
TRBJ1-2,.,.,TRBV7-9,TGTGCCAGCAGCTACCGCGCCGAGAACTATGGCTACACCTTC,CASSYRAENYGYTF
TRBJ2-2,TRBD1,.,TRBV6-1,TGTGGCACCCCGGGACAGGCCCACACCGGGGAGCTGTTTTTT,CGTPGQAHTGELFF
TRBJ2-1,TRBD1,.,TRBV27,TGTGCCAGCAGTCGGGACAGCTCCTACAATGAGCAGTTCTTC,CASSRDSSYNEQFF
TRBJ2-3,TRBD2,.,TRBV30,TGTGCCTGGTCCAAGGGGACTAGCGGAAACACAGATACGCAGTATTTT,CAWSKGTSGNTDTQYF
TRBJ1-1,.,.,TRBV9,TGTGCCAGCAGCGTAGGAGCCAGGGAAAACACTGAAGCTTTCTTT,CASSVGARENTEAFF
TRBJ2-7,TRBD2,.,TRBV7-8,TGTGCCAGCAGCTTAGTTAGCGCTAGCGGGAGGTACTCCTACGAGCAGTACTTC,CASSLVSASGRYSYEQYF
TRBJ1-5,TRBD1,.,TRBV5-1,TGCGCCAGCAGCGCAGGGACAGGGGGTAGTCAGCCCCAGCATTTT,CASSAGTGGSQPQHF
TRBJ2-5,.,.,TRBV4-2,TGTGCCAGCAGCCAAGAAAGAAGGGGCGAGACCCAGTACTTC,CASSQERRGETQYF